This entry features one TCR beta chain sequence. The antigen is not known. The method was immunoSEQ multiplex PCR; TCRdb's version includes in-frame clones alone and lacks a portion of them. The sample contains tens of thousands of clones, about 88% of which appear only once. V was cut by 5 bases and J by 2 bases, with 21 bases left in between. Germline V gives CDR1 SEHNR, CDR2 FQNEAQ (reference sequence). This CDR3 region has 18 residues. This sample stems from a study of graft-versus-host responses after intestinal transplantation. The sequencing used unstimulated CD4+ T cells sorted from spleen or lymph node cells, collected before intestinal transplant. The source of this sequence is a human donor who received an intestinal transplant. The chain combines TRBV7-9 with TRBJ2-2; perhaps TRBD1 as D (6 bases). The DNA of the CDR3 is TGTGCCAGCAGCCACCGGGACAACAATTTGGGAAACACCGGGGAGCTGTTTTTT. Amino acids: CASSHRDNNLGNTGELFF.